The 10 T cell receptor beta chains listed next were all sequenced from one sample in a study of blood T cell repertoires in COVID-19. Measured with immunoSEQ multiplex PCR; TCRdb has only the in-frame clones, and not every one. Here the sample spans about 230,000 clones, over 75% being singletons. The sample comprised peripheral blood. The source is a woman aged 80 or over with acute or convalescent COVID-19.

This clone was seen a handful of times. The chain couples TRBV2 to TRBJ1-3; a possible D gene is TRBD1 (6 bases). Per the germline V gene, CDR1 is SNHLY and CDR2 is FYNNEI. The CDR3 has 15 residues. V lost 4 bases to trimming and J lost 0 bases, with 10 bases between them. This CDR3 reads CASSGRDTSGNTIYF. The CDR3 bases are TGTGCCAGCAGTGGCCGGGACACCTCTGGAAACACCATATATTTT.

The chain links TRBV12-3 or TRBV12-4 to TRBJ2-4; the D gene is possibly TRBD2 (6 bases). V dropped 4 bases and J dropped 8 bases, with 6 bases sitting between them. The CDR3 extends over 11 amino acids. CDR3: CASSSGDIQYF. The CDR3 coding sequence is TGTGCCAGCAGTTCGGGGGACATTCAGTACTTC.

CDR3 nucleotides: TGTGCCAGCAGTTCCCCTGGACAGGGAGCCCTCTCGCCCTCCTACGAGCAGTACTTC. It is translated as CASSSPGQGALSPSYEQYF. The rearrangement joins TRBV27 to TRBJ2-7; TRBD1 aligns across 8 bases. The germline CDR1 and CDR2 sequences are MNHEY and SMNVEV (reference sequence). J lost 0 bases, V lost 4 bases, and 17 bases had no gene match. There are 19 residues in the CDR3.

The genes are TRBV15 and TRBJ1-2; 8 nucleotides align to TRBD1. V shed 10 bases and J 2 bases; nucleotides not matched to a gene: 3. CDR1 is LNHNV and CDR2 is YYDKDF in the germline V gene (reference sequence). The CDR3 sequence is 12 residues long. CDR3 sequence: CAIGQGNYGYTF. DNA for the CDR3: TGTGCCATCGGACAGGGAAACTATGGCTACACCTTC.

The chain uses TRBV11-2 and TRBJ2-2; 7 bases agree with TRBD2. V was pared by 3 bases and J by 15 bases, with 4 bases of the junction left unmatched. The germline V gene encodes CDR1 SGHAT and CDR2 FQNNGV. The CDR3 has 11 amino acids. CDR3 sequence (DNA): TGTGCCAGCAGCTTTTTAGCGGGCTTGTTTTTT. It encodes CASSFLAGLFF.

This clone was seen only a few times. This chain joins TRBV25-1 and TRBJ1-2, with a possible D match to TRBD1 (5 bases). The germline V gene has CDR1 MGHDK and CDR2 SYGVNS. Trimming pared 10 bases from V and 3 bases from J, leaving 15 bases between. CDR3 length equals 13 residues. CDR3 in DNA: TGTGCCACCGCCCCCCAGGGATACTATGGCTACACCTTC. Protein sequence: CATAPQGYYGYTF.

The gene calls are TRBV6-5 and TRBJ1-4, with D unresolved. Per germline, CDR1 MNHEY and CDR2 SVGAGI. V lost 0 bases, J lost 1 base, and 9 bases lay in between. This CDR3 is built from 16 residues. In DNA form, the CDR3 reads TGTGCCAGCAGTTACTCGCTCACTTTAACTAATGAAAAACTGTTTTTT. Translated: CASSYSLTLTNEKLFF.

The chain uses TRBV27 and TRBJ1-2, with D possibly TRBD1 on 5 matching bases. The CDR3 extends over 13 amino acids. Germline values: CDR1 MNHEY, CDR2 SMNVEV (reference sequence). V gave up 4 bases and J gave up 2 bases, with 8 bases separating them. Written as DNA, the CDR3 is TGTGCCAGCAGTTGGGGGGGAAACTATGGCTACACCTTC. Translating gives CASSWGGNYGYTF.

The chain combines TRBV28 with TRBJ2-5; 7 bases match TRBD1. Germline assignment: CDR1 MDHEN and CDR2 SYDVKM. Trimming at V came to 6 bases and at J to 4 bases, leaving 8 bases not matched to a gene. CDR3 length: 14 amino acids. In nucleotides, the CDR3 is TGTGCCAGCAGCCCGATGAGGGGGCGAGAGACCCAGTACTTC. Protein product: CASSPMRGRETQYF.

Only a few counts were recorded for this clone. V is TRBV19 and J is TRBJ2-7, with 9 bases fitting TRBD1. With V trimmed by 1 base and J by 7 bases, 11 bases remained unmatched. Germline CDR1 reads LNHDA; CDR2 reads SQIVND (reference sequence). The CDR3 has 16 residues. The CDR3 region is CASSIGPRTGVQEQYF. Written as DNA, the CDR3 is TGTGCCAGTAGTATAGGCCCGAGGACAGGGGTTCAAGAGCAGTACTTC.